Listed here are 7 T cell receptor beta chains from one sample, sequenced in a study of T cell responses to AZD1222 COVID-19 vaccine. Produced via immunoSEQ multiplex PCR; TCRdb's table is partial and in-frame only. The sample has 95,000 to 150,000 clones; under 95% are singletons. The sequences come from peripheral blood, collected on day 0 of AZD1222 vaccination. Receptors originate from an adult in good health.

The chain uses TRBV2 and TRBJ1-5; possible D gene TRBD1, 5 bases. CDR1 and CDR2 from the germline V gene are SNHLY and FYNNEI. The CDR3 runs 15 residues. V lost 4 bases and J 4 bases, leaving 14 bases between the germline ends. CDR3 sequence: CASSAQIQGNQPQHF. The CDR3, as DNA: TGTGCCAGCAGTGCTCAAATCCAGGGAAATCAGCCCCAGCATTTT.

V is TRBV19 and J is TRBJ2-5, with TRBD1 as a possible D gene (5 bases). The CDR3 runs to 13 residues. Trimming cost V 3 bases and J 5 bases, with 10 bases left between them. The germline gives CDR1 LNHDA, CDR2 SQIVND (reference sequence). CDR3 DNA: TGTGCCAGTAGTATCAGGGTGGGTGAGACCCAGTACTTC. Translated, it gives CASSIRVGETQYF.

The sample holds one count of this clone. The J gene is TRBJ1-1, the V gene TRBV11-2; unclear D gene. CDR1 and CDR2 from the germline V gene are SGHAT and FQNNGV. The CDR3 contains 12 residues. V was cut by 5 bases and J by 7 bases, with 11 bases left in between. In DNA, the CDR3 is TGTGCCAGCAGCCGCCCGGGTGGTGAAGCTTTCTTT. It encodes CASSRPGGEAFF.

V is TRBV19 and J is TRBJ1-1; D is undetermined. Germline CDR1 reads LNHDA; CDR2 reads SQIVND (reference sequence). The ends were cut back, 1 base at V and 1 base at J, with 10 bases in the middle. CDR3 size: 15 residues. The DNA of the CDR3 is TGTGCCAGTAGTATAGGGGCAGCCGGGAACACTGAAGCTTTCTTT. Protein product: CASSIGAAGNTEAFF. The variable domain in full, with the rest retrieved from reference TRBV19 and TRBJ1-1, is DGGITQSPKYLFRKEGQNVTLSCEQNLNHDAMYWYRQDPGQGLRLIYYSQIVNDFQKGDIAEGYSVSREKKESFPLTVTSAQKNPTAFYLCASSIGAAGNTEAFFGQGTRLTVV.

The genes are TRBV3-1 (or the pseudogene TRBV3-2) and TRBJ1-5, with no clear D. V gave up 5 bases and J gave up 1 base, with 9 bases separating them. This CDR3 comprises 14 residues. Germline values: CDR1 LGHDT, CDR2 YNNKEL (reference sequence). The CDR3 DNA follows: TGTGCCAGCAGCAGCGGGGTGAGCAATCAGCCCCAGCATTTT. This translates into CASSSGVSNQPQHF.

The CDR3 loop is CASSLDASGYNEQFF. CDR3 in DNA: TGCGCCAGCAGCTTGGATGCTAGCGGATACAATGAGCAGTTCTTC. J is TRBJ2-1 and V is TRBV5-1, with 7 bases matching TRBD2. V gave up 0 bases and J gave up 4 bases; unmatched junction bases: 4. This CDR3 is 15 amino acids long. CDR1 is SGHRS and CDR2 is YFSETQ in the germline V gene.

The chain joins TRBV5-1 to TRBJ1-1, with 7 bases matching TRBD1. V dropped 0 bases and J dropped 1; count of bases not matched to a gene: 3. The CDR3 length is 15 residues. Germline CDR1 SGHRS, CDR2 YFSETQ. The CDR3 DNA follows: TGCGCCAGCAGCTTGGGGGGGACAGCGAACACTGAAGCTTTCTTT. It encodes CASSLGGTANTEAFF.